The T cell receptor (beta chain) under discussion was sequenced for a study of cytomegalovirus exposure and HLA in healthy donors (dated by TCRdb to 2017 to 2019). About the investigation overall: In an earlier analysis of 587 of the donors, about 270 Gb of sequence data and about 110 million unique TCR beta sequences from about 180 million T cells were reported. An early release covering roughly 600 HLA-typed donors comprised roughly 300 gigabases of sequencing data and 85 million to 100 million unique TCR sequences. Among the roughly 430 genotyped donors, around 81% belonged to the genetic ancestry cluster associated with self-reported Caucasian donors. The study aimed to test whether signatures of past pathogen exposure could be identified by cataloging public T cell receptors. The study profiled the T cell repertoires of around 700 subjects by immunosequencing and related them to cytomegalovirus serostatus. Besides the first cohort of under 700 subjects, a separate validation cohort made up of some 110 different subjects was used. The study combined high-throughput TCR immunosequencing, statistical association of individual TCRs with disease status, and machine learning to predict cytomegalovirus infection status. In a later analysis, previously published TCR beta repertoires from about 640 donors were re-analyzed and high-resolution HLA genotyping was added so that TCR occurrence patterns could be studied. Rather than drawing on any new phenotypic data, the later analysis identified candidate immune exposures from TCR beta sequences and the way those sequences occurred across donors. An earlier analysis of about 600 of the donors used high-throughput TCR beta sequencing to judge whether each TCR beta V gene segment behaved as functional or pseudogenic. Donor age, sex, ethnicity and CMV serostatus were compiled together with the repertoire data. In a later genetic analysis, genome-wide SNP genotypes for about 65% of the roughly 670 donors were used, and that subset was treated as a discovery cohort. Every repertoire in the discovery cohort had been generated on one and the same sequencing platform. HLA typing covered class I and class II loci at four-digit resolution. Typing coverage varied by locus: roughly 629-640 donors for A, B, C, DRB1 and DQB1; under 550 for DQA1; more than 600 for DPA1; around 450 for DPB1. About 5 DR-DQ haplotypes were handled as single units for association and clustering, since linkage in the cohort was strong. Across about 380 genotyped donors of the cohort, an average of about 220,000 unique TCR beta nucleotide sequences per donor were sequenced, and roughly a sixth of those sequences were non-productive. What the study reported, not specific to this receptor: A few of the identified cytomegalovirus-associated TCR beta chains were confirmed in vitro to be specific for cytomegalovirus antigens. A further reported finding was that TCR beta sequences accurately predicted the HLA-A and HLA-B alleles for most subjects in the first cohort. Only TCR beta chains were sequenced in this cohort, and the absence of alpha or paired-chain data limited detectable features. In a later genetic analysis, fewer N-insertions in productive TCRs were reported among donors in an Asian-associated ancestry cluster than the roughly 700-donor mean. According to a later analysis, TCR association rates differed among HLA loci, with DRB1 alleles showing the most associated TCRs and HLA-C alleles showing the fewest. Linkage disequilibrium might explain the correlated functional status among segregating V segments, but an unknown experimental factor could not be ruled out. The authors suggested that the approach could potentially be generalized to other disease states and immunological phenotypes. A group of highly shared sequence variants was considered likely to be a technical artifact of the sequencing pipeline. A later genetic analysis associated a missense DCLRE1C variant with V-gene and J-gene trimming of TCR beta chains, and an independent cohort replicated the association. Compared with equally common non-associated chains, HLA-associated TCR beta chains in a later analysis were more clonally expanded and had lower generation probabilities. When HLA alleles, especially DR and DQ, strongly co-occurred, TCR associations were difficult to assign to individual alleles. For the cohort, immune exposure information was limited to CMV serostatus. Several of the top co-occurrence clusters appeared to be linked to parvovirus B19, influenza, CMV and Epstein-Barr virus, according to a later analysis. The classifier was reported to diagnose cytomegalovirus status with high specificity and sensitivity in both the original and validation cohorts. Because counts were too low, some 17 rarely observed V segments, including chromosome 9 orphons, were excluded from the earlier analysis of 587 of the donors. In an earlier analysis of some 500 of the donors, most TCR beta V segments appeared in productive rearrangements about 90% or about 30% of the time, broadly matching IMGT annotations. Some IMGT-functional V segments, including TRBV6-2 and TRBV6-3, could not be told apart with the 87-base-pair reads, so those segments were excluded. At a false discovery rate of 0.05, a later analysis linked some 18,000 TCR beta sequences to specific HLA alleles. Roughly uniform sequencing depth across donors was assumed in presence/absence analyses, although this assumption may not hold. In the study, 150 to 200 TCR beta chains were listed as associated with cytomegalovirus. Most TCR sequences were observed very rarely across donors, whereas some public TCRs were present in many individuals. Because HLA typing was unavailable for some donors at each locus, only the typed subset was used in association tests. Most CMV-associated TCR beta chains appeared to be HLA-restricted in a later analysis, and the HLA associations seemed to be driven largely by CMV exposure.

In total, about 650 healthy bone marrow donors made up the cohort. At the time of sampling, all cohort members were nominally healthy, though unrecorded immune exposures were likely present. The donor tested CMV seropositive, placing the donor among the roughly 300 seropositive members of the cohort. A peripheral blood sample was collected from each donor, and TCR beta sequencing was performed on peripheral blood mononuclear cells. Genomic DNA extraction from the blood cell samples was performed with the Qiagen DNeasy Blood Extraction Kit. The library was built by means of the immunoSEQ multiplex PCR assay. For the multiplex PCR, a mixture combining 60 forward primers for TCR Vbeta segments and 13 reverse primers for TCR Jbeta segments was used. Amplification of the CDR3 region of rearranged TCR beta genes was performed with a multiplex PCR assay on genomic DNA. The Illumina HiSeq System was used to sequence the amplified TCR beta libraries as 87-base-pair reads. Per the authors' processing: Across the 500 to 700 repertoires, a later analysis counted tens of millions of unique TCR beta chains, approximately 12 million of which were shared by at least two donors. To remove PCR and sequencing errors, raw reads were error-corrected and collapsed into unique sequences using a nearest-neighbor algorithm that merged closely related sequences. CDR3 sequences were aligned to IMGT reference sequences to assign V, D and J gene segments. For a sequence to be retained, at least a six-nucleotide match to both a V gene segment and a J gene segment was required. A rearrangement counted as productive if the CDR3 had no stop codons and remained in frame with V and J, and every other rearrangement counted as non-productive. CDR3 was defined by IMGT convention, running from the second conserved V-encoded cysteine to the conserved J-encoded phenylalanine. The earlier analysis of 587 of the donors excluded sequences that lacked an unambiguous match to a single V gene segment. In an earlier analysis of some 590 of the donors, a V segment was called functional when productive rearrangements were above 56.7%, and segregating when the standard deviation between donors exceeded 5%. A statistical classification framework was built for diagnosing cytomegalovirus status from the catalog of TCR beta chain sequences. A later analysis assigned V and J genes by comparing TCR nucleotide sequences with IMGT/GENE-DB human TR gene sequences. The TCRdist pipeline was used in a later analysis to assign CDR3 sequences and most-parsimonious VDJ recombination scenarios. In a later analysis, every TCR beta chain was defined by the combination of its CDR3 amino acid sequence and its V-gene family, and reads without a unique V-gene family were dropped. As a way to deal with suspected cross-contamination and a sequencing artifact, a later analysis dropped under 600 nucleotide sequences that were highly shared and had low generation probability. In a later analysis, a clonal expansion index for each public chain was calculated from normalized within-repertoire ranks of inferred template counts. In a later analysis, generation probabilities were computed with a VDJ recombination model fitted to out-of-frame rearrangements, and the resulting probabilities were checked against IGoR. In a later analysis, hypergeometric tests were used to score TCR-TCR, TCR-HLA and TCR-CMV co-occurrence, with a repertoire-size bias correction applied to TCR pairs. To estimate false discovery rates, a later analysis permuted the HLA or CMV assignments 20 times. A later analysis grouped co-occurring TCRs with DBSCAN, adding TCRdist sequence similarity when clustering within HLA-allele-positive subsets. Repertoires with fewer than 30,000 or more than 120,000 public chains, plus five repertoires with anomalous nucleotide sharing, were excluded from co-occurrence clustering. As stored in TCRdb, this immuneACCESS dataset retains in-frame rearrangements with V and J assigned. A fraction of the clones does not appear; measured against another copy, unresolved V genes explain less than half of the discrepancy, and the remainder lacks a known reason. The D gene and trimming were derived from the DNA, and the V and J assignments and clone size from that table. The sample profile shows around 120,000 clones; roughly 80% of them were found once. The ten largest clones take up over 5% of the sample.

Reading the germline V gene (reference sequence) gives CDR1 LNHNV and CDR2 YYDKDF. Trimming removed 0 bases from V and 9 bases from J, leaving 18 bases between the germline ends. From the cysteine through the phenylalanine, the CDR3 covers 16 amino acids. Only the CDR3 DNA is retained, 48 bases long and in frame from the first base. As concerns this clone: It lacks a known antigen. No base qualities exist here, and no much larger clone lies one base off it.

The receptor was isolated from a female donor in good health and CMV-seropositive. The sample consisted of PBMCs. Rearrangement joined TRBV15 to TRBJ2-1, and perhaps TRBD1 as D gene, on 6 matching bases. The DNA is as follows: TGTGCCACCAGCAGAGACCTGAACAGGGCTAGGGGTGAGCAGTTCTTC. It codes for CATSRDLNRARGEQFF.